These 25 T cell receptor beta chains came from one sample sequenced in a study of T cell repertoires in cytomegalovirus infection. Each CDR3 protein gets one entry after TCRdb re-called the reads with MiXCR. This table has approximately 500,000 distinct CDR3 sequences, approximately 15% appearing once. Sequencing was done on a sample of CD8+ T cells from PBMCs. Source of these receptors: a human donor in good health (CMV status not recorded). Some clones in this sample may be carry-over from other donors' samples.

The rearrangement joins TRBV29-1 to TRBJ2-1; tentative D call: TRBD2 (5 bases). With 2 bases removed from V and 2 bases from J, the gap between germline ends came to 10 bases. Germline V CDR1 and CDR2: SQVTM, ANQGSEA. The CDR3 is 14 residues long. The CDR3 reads CSVERGIPYNEQFF. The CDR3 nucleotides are TGCAGCGTTGAACGGGGAATTCCCTACAATGAGCAGTTCTTC.

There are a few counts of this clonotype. Here the CDR3 DNA reads TGTGCCAGCAGGCCTCGGGGGCCCGGGACTGAAGCTTTCTTT. This encodes CASRPRGPGTEAFF. The chain carries TRBV7-3 and TRBJ1-1, with D possibly being TRBD1 (6 bases). The V end was cut by 6 bases, the J end by 5 bases, with 16 bases between. The length of the CDR3 is 14 residues. Germline loops: CDR1 SGHTA, CDR2 FQGTGA.

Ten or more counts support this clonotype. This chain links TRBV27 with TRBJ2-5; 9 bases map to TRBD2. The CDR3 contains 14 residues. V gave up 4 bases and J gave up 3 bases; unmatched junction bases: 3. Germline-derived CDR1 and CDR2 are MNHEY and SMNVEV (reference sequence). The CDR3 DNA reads TGTGCCAGCAGTTCCGGACTAGCGAAAGAGACCCAGTACTTC. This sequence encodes CASSSGLAKETQYF.

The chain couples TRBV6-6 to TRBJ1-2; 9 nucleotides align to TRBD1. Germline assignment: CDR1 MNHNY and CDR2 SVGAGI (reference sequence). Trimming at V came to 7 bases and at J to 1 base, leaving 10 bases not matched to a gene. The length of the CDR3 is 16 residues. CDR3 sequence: CASTWTGETLNYGYTF. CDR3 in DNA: TGTGCCAGCACTTGGACAGGGGAAACCCTTAACTATGGCTACACCTTC.

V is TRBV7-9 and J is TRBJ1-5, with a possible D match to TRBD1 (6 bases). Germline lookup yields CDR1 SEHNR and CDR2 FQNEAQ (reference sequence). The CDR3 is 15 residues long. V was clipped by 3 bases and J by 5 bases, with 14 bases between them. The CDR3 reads CASSLGGRLDQPQHF. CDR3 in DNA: TGTGCCAGCAGCTTGGGGGGGCGGTTGGATCAGCCCCAGCATTTT.

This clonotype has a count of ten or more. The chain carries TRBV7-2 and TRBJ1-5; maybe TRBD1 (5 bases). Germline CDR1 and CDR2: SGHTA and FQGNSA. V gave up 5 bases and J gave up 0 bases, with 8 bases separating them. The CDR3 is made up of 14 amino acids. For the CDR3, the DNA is TGTGCCAGCAGCCGCAGGGATAGCAATCAGCCCCAGCATTTT. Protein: CASSRRDSNQPQHF.

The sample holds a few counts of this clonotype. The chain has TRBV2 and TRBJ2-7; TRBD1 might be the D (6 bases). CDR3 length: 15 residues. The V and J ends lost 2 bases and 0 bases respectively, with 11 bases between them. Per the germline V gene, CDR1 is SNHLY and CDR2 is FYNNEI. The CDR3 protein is CASSEFSGVSYEQYF. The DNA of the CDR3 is TGTGCCAGCAGTGAATTTTCAGGGGTCTCCTACGAGCAGTACTTC. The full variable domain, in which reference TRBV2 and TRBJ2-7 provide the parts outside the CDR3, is EPEVTQTPSHQVTQMGQEVILRCVPISNHLYFYWYRQILGQKVEFLVSFYNNEISEKSEIFDDQFSVERPDGSNFTLKIRSTKLEDSAMYFCASSEFSGVSYEQYFGPGTRLTVT.

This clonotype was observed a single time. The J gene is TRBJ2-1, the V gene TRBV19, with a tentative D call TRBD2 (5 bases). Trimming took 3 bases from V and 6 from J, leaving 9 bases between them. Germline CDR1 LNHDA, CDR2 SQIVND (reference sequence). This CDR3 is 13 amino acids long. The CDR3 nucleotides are TGTGCCAGTAGTATGATTAGCGCCAATGAGCAGTTCTTC. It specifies CASSMISANEQFF.

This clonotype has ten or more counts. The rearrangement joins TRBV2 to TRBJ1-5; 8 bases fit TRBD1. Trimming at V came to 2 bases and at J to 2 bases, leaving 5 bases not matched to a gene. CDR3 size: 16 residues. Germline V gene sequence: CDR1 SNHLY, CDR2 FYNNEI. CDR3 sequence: CASSESLGQGNQPQHF. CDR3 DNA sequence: TGTGCCAGCAGTGAATCGCTGGGACAGGGCAATCAGCCCCAGCATTTT.

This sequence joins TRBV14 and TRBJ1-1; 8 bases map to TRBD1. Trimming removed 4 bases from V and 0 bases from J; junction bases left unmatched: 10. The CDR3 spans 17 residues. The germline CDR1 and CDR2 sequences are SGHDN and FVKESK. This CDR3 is CASSLFRQGAMNTEAFF. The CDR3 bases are TGTGCCAGCAGCCTTTTCCGTCAGGGGGCCATGAACACTGAAGCTTTCTTT.

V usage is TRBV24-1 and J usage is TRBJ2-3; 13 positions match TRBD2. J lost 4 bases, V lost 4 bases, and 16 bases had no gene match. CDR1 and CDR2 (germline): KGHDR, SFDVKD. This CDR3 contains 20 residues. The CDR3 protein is CATSDWGRTGTSGIPDTQYF. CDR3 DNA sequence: TGTGCCACCAGTGACTGGGGGCGAACCGGGACTAGCGGGATACCAGATACGCAGTATTTT.

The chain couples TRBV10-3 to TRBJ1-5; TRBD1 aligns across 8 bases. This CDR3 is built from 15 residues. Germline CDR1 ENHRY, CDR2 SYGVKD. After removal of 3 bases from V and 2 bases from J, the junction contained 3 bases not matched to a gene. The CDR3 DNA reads TGTGCCATCAGTGAACAGGGGGTAGGCAATCAGCCCCAGCATTTT. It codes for CAISEQGVGNQPQHF.

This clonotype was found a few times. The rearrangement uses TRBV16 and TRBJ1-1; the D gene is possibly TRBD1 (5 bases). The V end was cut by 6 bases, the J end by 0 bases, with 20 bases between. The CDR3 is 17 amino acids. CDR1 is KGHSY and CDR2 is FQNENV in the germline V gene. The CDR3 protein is CASSQGQGVTVNTEAFF. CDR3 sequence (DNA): TGTGCCAGCAGTCAAGGCCAAGGGGTTACAGTGAACACTGAAGCTTTCTTT.

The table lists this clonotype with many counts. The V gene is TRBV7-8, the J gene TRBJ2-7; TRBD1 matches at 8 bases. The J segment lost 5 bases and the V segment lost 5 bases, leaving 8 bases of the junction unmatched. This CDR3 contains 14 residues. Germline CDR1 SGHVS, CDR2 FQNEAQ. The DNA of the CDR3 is TGTGCCAGCAGCATCAGACAGGGGCCCGACGAGCAGTACTTC. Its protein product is CASSIRQGPDEQYF.

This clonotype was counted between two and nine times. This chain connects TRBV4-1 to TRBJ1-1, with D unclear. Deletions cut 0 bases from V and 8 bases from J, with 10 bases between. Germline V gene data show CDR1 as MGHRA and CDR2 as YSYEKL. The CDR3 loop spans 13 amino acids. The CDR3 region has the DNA TGCGCCAGCAGCCAAGAATTTGCGGGGGAAGCTTTCTTT. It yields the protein CASSQEFAGEAFF.

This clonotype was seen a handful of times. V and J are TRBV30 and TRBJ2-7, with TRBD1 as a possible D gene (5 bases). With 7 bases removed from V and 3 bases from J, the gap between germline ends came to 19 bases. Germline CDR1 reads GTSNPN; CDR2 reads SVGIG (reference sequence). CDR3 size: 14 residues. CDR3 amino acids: CAFLTGNGFYEQYF. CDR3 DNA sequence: TGTGCCTTTCTAACAGGAAATGGTTTCTACGAGCAGTACTTC. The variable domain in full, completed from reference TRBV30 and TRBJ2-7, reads SQTIHQWPATLVQPVGSPLSLECTVEGTSNPNLYWYRQAAGRGLQLLFYSVGIGQISSEVPQNLSASRPQDRQFILSSKKLLLSDSGFYLCAFLTGNGFYEQYFGPGTRLTVT.

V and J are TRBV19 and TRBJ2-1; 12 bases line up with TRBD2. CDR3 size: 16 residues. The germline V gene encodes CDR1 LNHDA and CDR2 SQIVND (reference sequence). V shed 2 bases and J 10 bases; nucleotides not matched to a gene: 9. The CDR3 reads CASSILASGGAGEQFF. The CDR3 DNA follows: TGTGCCAGTAGTATATTGGCTAGCGGGGGGGCGGGGGAGCAGTTCTTC.

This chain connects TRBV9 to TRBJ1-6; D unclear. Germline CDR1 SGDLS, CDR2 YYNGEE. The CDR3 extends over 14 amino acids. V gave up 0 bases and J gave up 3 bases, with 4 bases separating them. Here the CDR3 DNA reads TGTGCCAGCAGCGTAGGCGACTATAATTCACCCCTCCACTTT. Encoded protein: CASSVGDYNSPLHF.

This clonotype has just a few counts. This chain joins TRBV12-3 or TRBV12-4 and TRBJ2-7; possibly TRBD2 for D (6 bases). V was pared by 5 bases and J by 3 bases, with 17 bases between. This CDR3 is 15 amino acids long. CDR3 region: CASSPGGVGLYEQYF. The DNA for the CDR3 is TGTGCCAGCAGTCCGGGCGGGGTCGGGCTCTACGAGCAGTACTTC.

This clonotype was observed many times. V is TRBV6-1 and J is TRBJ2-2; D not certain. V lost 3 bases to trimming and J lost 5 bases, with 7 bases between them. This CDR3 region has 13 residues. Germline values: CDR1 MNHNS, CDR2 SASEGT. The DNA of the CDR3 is TGTGCCAGCAGTGACTGGGAAACCGGGGAGCTGTTTTTT. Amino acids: CASSDWETGELFF.

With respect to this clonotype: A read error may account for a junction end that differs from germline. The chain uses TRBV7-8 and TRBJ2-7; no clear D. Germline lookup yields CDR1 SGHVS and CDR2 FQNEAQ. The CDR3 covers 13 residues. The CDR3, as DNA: TGTGCCAGCAGCTTTGACTTGACCTACGAGAAGTACTTC. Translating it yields CASSFDLTYEKYF.

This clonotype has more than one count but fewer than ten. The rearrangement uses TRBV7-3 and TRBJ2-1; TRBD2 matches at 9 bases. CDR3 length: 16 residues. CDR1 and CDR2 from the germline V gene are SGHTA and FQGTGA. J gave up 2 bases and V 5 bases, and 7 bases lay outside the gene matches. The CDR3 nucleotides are TGTGCCAGCAGCCCAGACGTAGCGGGAGCCTACAATGAGCAGTTCTTC. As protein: CASSPDVAGAYNEQFF.

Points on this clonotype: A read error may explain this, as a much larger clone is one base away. CDR3 coding DNA: TGTGCCAGCAGTCCCTCAGGGTCTGGTGAAGCTTTCTTT. Its translation is CASSPSGSGEAFF. The genes are TRBV12-3 or TRBV12-4 and TRBJ1-1; possible D gene TRBD1, 5 bases. V lost 5 bases and J lost 7, with 14 bases in between. This CDR3 is built from 13 residues.

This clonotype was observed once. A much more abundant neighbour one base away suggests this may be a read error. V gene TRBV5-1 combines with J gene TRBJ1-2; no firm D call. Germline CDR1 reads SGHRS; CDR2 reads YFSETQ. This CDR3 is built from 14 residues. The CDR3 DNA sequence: TGCGCCAGCAGCTTGAATGAACAGAAATATGGCTACAACTTC. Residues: CASSLNEQKYGYNF.

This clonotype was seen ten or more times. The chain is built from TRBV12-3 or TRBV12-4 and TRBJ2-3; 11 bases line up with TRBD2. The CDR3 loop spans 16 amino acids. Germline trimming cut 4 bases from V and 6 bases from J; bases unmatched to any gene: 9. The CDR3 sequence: CASSWPTSGNGDTQYF. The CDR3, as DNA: TGTGCCAGCAGTTGGCCGACTAGCGGGAATGGGGATACGCAGTATTTT.